The 16 T cell receptor beta chains reported below all come from one sample, sequenced in a study of T cell changes during pregnancy in multiple sclerosis. The table came from immunoSEQ multiplex PCR; TCRdb's copy has only in-frame clones and leaves some out. The sample carries roughly 51,000 clones, about 90% recorded once. Sequences were derived from CD4+ T cells from peripheral blood mononuclear cells, sampled after pregnancy. These receptors came from a female donor in good health, enrolled as a control in a pregnancy study.

The gene calls are TRBV4-1 and TRBJ2-1; weak D call: TRBD2 (7 bases). This CDR3 region has 14 residues. The V end lost 3 bases, the J end lost 4 bases, and 10 bases lay between the germline ends. CDR1 and CDR2 (germline): MGHRA, YSYEKL. The CDR3 DNA is TGCGCCAGCAGCCACGGGGGGCTTTACAATGAGCAGTTCTTC. Translated: CASSHGGLYNEQFF.

CDR3 in amino acids: CASSLDPTGWYNEQFF. The CDR3 region has the DNA TGTGCCAGCAGCTTAGACCCGACGGGGTGGTACAATGAGCAGTTCTTC. The rearrangement uses TRBV7-2 and TRBJ2-1; the D gene is possibly TRBD2 (5 bases). CDR1 SGHTA and CDR2 FQGNSA come from the germline V gene. This CDR3 is built from 16 residues. The V and J ends lost 1 base and 4 bases respectively, with 14 bases between them. The variable domain in full, with the rest retrieved from reference TRBV7-2 and TRBJ2-1, is GAGVSQSPSNKVTEKGKDVELRCDPISGHTALYWYRQSLGQGLEFLIYFQGNSAPDKSGLPSDRFSAERTGGSVSTLTIQRTQQEDSAVYLCASSLDPTGWYNEQFFGPGTRLTVL.

The chain couples TRBV30 to TRBJ2-2, with 8 bases matching TRBD1. J gave up 0 bases and V 3 bases, and 3 bases lay outside the gene matches. CDR3 length equals 15 residues. The germline gives CDR1 GTSNPN, CDR2 SVGIG (reference sequence). Here the CDR3 DNA reads TGTGCCTGGAGCCCAGGGGGCGCGAACACCGGGGAGCTGTTTTTT. Translating it yields CAWSPGGANTGELFF. Together with reference TRBV30 and TRBJ2-2, the CDR3 gives the full variable domain: SQTIHQWPATLVQPVGSPLSLECTVEGTSNPNLYWYRQAAGRGLQLLFYSVGIGQISSEVPQNLSASRPQDRQFILSSKKLLLSDSGFYLCAWSPGGANTGELFFGEGSRLTVL.

This clone came up once. The V gene is TRBV6-1, the J gene TRBJ1-3; D might be TRBD1 (6 bases). The CDR3 loop spans 15 amino acids. V was clipped by 0 bases and J by 7 bases, with 13 bases between them. Germline CDR1 reads MNHNS; CDR2 reads SASEGT. CDR3 amino acids: CASSEAGGTRNTIYF. The CDR3 DNA reads as TGTGCCAGCAGTGAAGCAGGGGGAACGCGGAACACCATATATTTT.

The chain joins TRBV7-9 to TRBJ2-7, with 8 bases lining up with TRBD1. The trim removed 5 bases at V and 5 bases at J, leaving 14 bases unmatched. The CDR3 sequence is 16 residues long. Germline V gives CDR1 SEHNR, CDR2 FQNEAQ (reference sequence). The CDR3 loop is CASSPPRQGAPNEQYF. CDR3 in DNA: TGTGCCAGCAGCCCGCCGCGGCAGGGGGCGCCTAACGAGCAGTACTTC.

V usage is TRBV27 and J usage is TRBJ2-7, with 10 bases lining up with TRBD1. This CDR3 comprises 12 residues. With 8 bases clipped from V and 3 bases from J, the junction kept 1 base outside the gene matches. In germline, CDR1 is MNHEY, CDR2 SMNVEV (reference sequence). The CDR3 DNA reads TGTGCCAGCCGGGACAGGGGCTACGAGCAGTACTTC. It specifies CASRDRGYEQYF.

The chain combines TRBV5-1 with TRBJ2-7; 8 bases align to TRBD1. The J segment lost 1 base and the V segment lost 0 bases, leaving 6 bases of the junction unmatched. The CDR3 covers 16 residues. The germline gives CDR1 SGHRS, CDR2 YFSETQ. The CDR3 sequence: CASSLAPGQGSYEQYF. The CDR3 DNA is TGCGCCAGCAGCTTGGCCCCCGGACAGGGTTCCTACGAGCAGTACTTC.

V usage is TRBV5-6 and J usage is TRBJ1-2; TRBD1 might be the D (6 bases). Per germline, CDR1 SGHDT and CDR2 YYEEEE. The CDR3 has 14 residues. V was trimmed by 4 bases and J by 6 bases, leaving 16 bases between them. The CDR3 sequence: CASSRDNVRNGYTF. CDR3 nucleotides: TGTGCCAGCAGCCGGGACAACGTACGAAATGGCTACACCTTC.

This clone was counted only a few times. V usage is TRBV5-4 and J usage is TRBJ1-4; TRBD1 matches at 7 bases. This CDR3 is built from 14 residues. The junction had 8 bases not matched to a gene; V was cut back by 5 bases and J by 7 bases. In germline, CDR1 is SGHNT, CDR2 YYREEE (reference sequence). The CDR3 coding sequence is TGTGCCAGCAGTTTACAGGGGAGCGTTGAAAAACTGTTTTTT. Encoded protein: CASSLQGSVEKLFF.

The CDR3: CASSLAGKRGYNSPLHF. CDR3 coding DNA: TGCGCCAGCAGCTTGGCGGGGAAACGGGGCTATAATTCACCCCTCCACTTT. The V call is TRBV5-1, the J call TRBJ1-6; D is ambiguous. This CDR3 contains 17 residues. V was cut by 0 bases and J by 3 bases, with 13 bases left in between. CDR1 is SGHRS, CDR2 YFSETQ, per germline.

The V and J genes are TRBV5-4 and TRBJ1-1; 11 bases align to TRBD1. There are 15 residues in the CDR3. J lost 3 bases, V lost 4 bases, and 5 bases had no gene match. Germline V gene data show CDR1 as SGHNT and CDR2 as YYREEE (reference sequence). CDR3 sequence (DNA): TGTGCCAGCAGCCCGGACAGGGGGCAGCACACTGAAGCTTTCTTT. Residues: CASSPDRGQHTEAFF.

The chain carries TRBV18 and TRBJ2-2; D remains unclear. The germline V gene has CDR1 KGHSH and CDR2 LQKENI. The CDR3 sequence is 12 residues long. The germline V and J ends were trimmed by 5 bases and 5 bases, with 6 bases remaining between them. The CDR3 coding sequence is TGTGCCAGCTCAAGCATTACCGGGGAGCTGTTTTTT. Translation: CASSSITGELFF.

The rearrangement uses TRBV13 and TRBJ2-7, with 7 bases identical to TRBD1. Germline V lookup: CDR1 PRHDT, CDR2 FYEKMQ (reference sequence). The CDR3 length is 14 residues. The V segment lost 5 bases and the J segment 2 bases; nucleotides outside the gene matches: 6. CDR3 sequence: CASSPRQGPYEQYF. The CDR3 region has the DNA TGTGCCAGCAGCCCTCGACAGGGACCCTACGAGCAGTACTTC.

The rearrangement joins TRBV19 to TRBJ1-1, with TRBD1 as a possible D gene (5 bases). The CDR3 has 13 residues. Trimming cost V 6 bases and J 2 bases, with 10 bases left between them. Germline V lookup: CDR1 LNHDA, CDR2 SQIVND (reference sequence). The CDR3 region is CASRVGVNTEAFF. In DNA, the CDR3 is TGTGCCAGTAGGGTAGGGGTTAACACTGAAGCTTTCTTT.

This clone was seen only once. This rearrangement joins TRBV19 to TRBJ2-2, with D possibly being TRBD2 (6 bases). The CDR3 runs to 14 residues. V dropped 8 bases and J dropped 6 bases, with 16 bases sitting between them. Germline V gene data show CDR1 as LNHDA and CDR2 as SQIVND (reference sequence). The chain's CDR3 is CASRSGSSAGELFF. CDR3 coding DNA: TGTGCCAGTCGTAGCGGTAGTAGCGCCGGGGAGCTGTTTTTT. The variable domain in full, completed from reference TRBV19 and TRBJ2-2, reads DGGITQSPKYLFRKEGQNVTLSCEQNLNHDAMYWYRQDPGQGLRLIYYSQIVNDFQKGDIAEGYSVSREKKESFPLTVTSAQKNPTAFYLCASRSGSSAGELFFGEGSRLTVL.

The rearrangement joins TRBV7-2 to TRBJ1-3; 7 bases are a match to TRBD1. The V and J ends lost 4 bases and 4 bases, in that order; junction bases with no gene match: 16. The length of the CDR3 is 18 residues. The V gene's germline CDR1 is SGHTA and CDR2 FQGNSA. The CDR3 protein is CASSSQSQGQAGGNTIYF. The CDR3 nucleotides are TGTGCCAGCAGCTCCCAATCACAGGGGCAGGCAGGAGGAAACACCATATATTTT. Full variable domain (rest looked up from reference TRBV7-2 and TRBJ1-3): GAGVSQSPSNKVTEKGKDVELRCDPISGHTALYWYRQSLGQGLEFLIYFQGNSAPDKSGLPSDRFSAERTGGSVSTLTIQRTQQEDSAVYLCASSSQSQGQAGGNTIYFGEGSWLTVV.